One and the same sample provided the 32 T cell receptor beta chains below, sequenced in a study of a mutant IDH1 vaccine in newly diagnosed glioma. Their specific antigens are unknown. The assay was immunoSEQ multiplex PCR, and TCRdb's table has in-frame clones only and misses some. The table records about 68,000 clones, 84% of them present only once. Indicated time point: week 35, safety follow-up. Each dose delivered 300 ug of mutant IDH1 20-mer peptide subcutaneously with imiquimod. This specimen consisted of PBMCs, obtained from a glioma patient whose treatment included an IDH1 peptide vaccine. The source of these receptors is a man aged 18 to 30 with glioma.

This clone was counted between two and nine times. The CDR3 region is CASSIGQTTNEKLFF. The CDR3 region has the DNA TGTGCCAGTAGTATTGGACAGACAACTAATGAAAAACTGTTTTTT. V is TRBV19 and J is TRBJ1-4; perhaps TRBD1 as D (6 bases). Trimming cost V 3 bases and J 0 bases, with 8 bases left between them. The CDR3 contains 15 residues. Germline V gene lookup returns CDR1 LNHDA and CDR2 SQIVND (reference sequence).

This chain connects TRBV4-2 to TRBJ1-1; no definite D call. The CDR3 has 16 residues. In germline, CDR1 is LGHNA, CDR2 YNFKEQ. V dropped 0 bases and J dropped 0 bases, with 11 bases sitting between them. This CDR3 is CASSQDFSRMNTEAFF. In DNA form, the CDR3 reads TGTGCCAGCAGCCAAGATTTTTCGAGGATGAACACTGAAGCTTTCTTT.

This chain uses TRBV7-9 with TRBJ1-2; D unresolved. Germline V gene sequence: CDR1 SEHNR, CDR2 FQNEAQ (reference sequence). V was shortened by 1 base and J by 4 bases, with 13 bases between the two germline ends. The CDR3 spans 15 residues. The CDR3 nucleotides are TGTGCCAGCAGCTTAGTGACGGACGCAATCTATGGCTACACCTTC. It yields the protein CASSLVTDAIYGYTF.

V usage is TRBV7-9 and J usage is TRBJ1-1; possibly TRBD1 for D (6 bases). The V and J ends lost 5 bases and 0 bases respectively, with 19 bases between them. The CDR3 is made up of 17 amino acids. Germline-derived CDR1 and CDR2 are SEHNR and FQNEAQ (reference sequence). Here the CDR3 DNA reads TGTGCCAGCAGCCCCGAAAGGGGAAGGGGGATGAACACTGAAGCTTTCTTT. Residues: CASSPERGRGMNTEAFF.

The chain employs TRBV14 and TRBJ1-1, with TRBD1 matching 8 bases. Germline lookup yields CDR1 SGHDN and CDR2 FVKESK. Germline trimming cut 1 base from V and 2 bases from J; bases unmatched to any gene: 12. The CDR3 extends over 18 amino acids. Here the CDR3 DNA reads TGTGCCAGCAGCCAAGGGCGACTGACAGGGGCTAGAAACACTGAAGCTTTCTTT. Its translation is CASSQGRLTGARNTEAFF.

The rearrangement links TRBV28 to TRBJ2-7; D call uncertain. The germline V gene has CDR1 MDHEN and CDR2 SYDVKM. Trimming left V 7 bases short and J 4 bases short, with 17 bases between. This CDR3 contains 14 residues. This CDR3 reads CASTDPHVIYEQYF. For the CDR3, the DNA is TGTGCCAGCACCGACCCTCATGTTATTTACGAGCAGTACTTC.

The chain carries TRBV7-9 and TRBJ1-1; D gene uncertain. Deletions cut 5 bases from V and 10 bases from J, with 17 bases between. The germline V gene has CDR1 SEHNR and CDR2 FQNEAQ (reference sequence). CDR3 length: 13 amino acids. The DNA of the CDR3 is TGTGCCAGCAGCGTAAGAGACCCGGGAGGAGCTTTCTTT. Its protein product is CASSVRDPGGAFF.

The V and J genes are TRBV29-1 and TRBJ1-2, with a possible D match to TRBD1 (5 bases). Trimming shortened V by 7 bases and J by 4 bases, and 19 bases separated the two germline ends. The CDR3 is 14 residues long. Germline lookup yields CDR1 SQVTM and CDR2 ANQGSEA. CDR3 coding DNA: TGCAGCGCGGGGACCGAGTGGGATTTCTATGGCTACACCTTC. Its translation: CSAGTEWDFYGYTF.

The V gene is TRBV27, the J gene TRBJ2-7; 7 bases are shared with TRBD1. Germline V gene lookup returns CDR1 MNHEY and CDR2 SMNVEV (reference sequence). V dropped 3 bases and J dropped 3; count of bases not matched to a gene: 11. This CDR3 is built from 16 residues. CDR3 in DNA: TGTGCCAGCAGTTTGGGCGCCGGGACAGCTCGCTACGAGCAGTACTTC. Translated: CASSLGAGTARYEQYF.

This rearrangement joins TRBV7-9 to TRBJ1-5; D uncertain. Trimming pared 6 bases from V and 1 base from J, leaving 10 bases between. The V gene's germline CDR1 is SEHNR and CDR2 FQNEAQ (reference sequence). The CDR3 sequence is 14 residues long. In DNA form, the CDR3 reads TGTGCCAGCAGTCCGACGGTCAGCAATCAGCCCCAGCATTTT. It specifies CASSPTVSNQPQHF.

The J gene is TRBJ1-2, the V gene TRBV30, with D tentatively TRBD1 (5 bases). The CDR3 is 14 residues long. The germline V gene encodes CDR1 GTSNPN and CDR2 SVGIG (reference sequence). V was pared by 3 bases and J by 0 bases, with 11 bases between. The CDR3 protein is CAWRWRGANYGYTF. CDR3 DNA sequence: TGTGCCTGGAGGTGGAGGGGCGCTAACTATGGCTACACCTTC.

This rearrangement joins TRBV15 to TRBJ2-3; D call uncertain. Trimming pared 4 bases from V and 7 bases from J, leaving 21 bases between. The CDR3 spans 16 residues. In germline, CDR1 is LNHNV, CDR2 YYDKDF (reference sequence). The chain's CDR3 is CATSKARRKDSYTQYF. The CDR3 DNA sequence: TGTGCCACCAGCAAAGCGAGGCGTAAGGATTCATATACGCAGTATTTT.

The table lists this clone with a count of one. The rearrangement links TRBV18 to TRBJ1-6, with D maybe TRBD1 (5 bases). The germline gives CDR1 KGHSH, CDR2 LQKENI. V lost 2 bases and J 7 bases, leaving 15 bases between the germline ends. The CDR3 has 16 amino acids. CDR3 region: CASSPGLGGSNSPLHF. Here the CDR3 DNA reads TGTGCCAGCTCACCAGGTCTTGGGGGATCAAATTCACCCCTCCACTTT. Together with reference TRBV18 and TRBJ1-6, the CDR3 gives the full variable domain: NAGVMQNPRHLVRRRGQEARLRCSPMKGHSHVYWYRQLPEEGLKFMVYLQKENIIDESGMPKERFSAEFPKEGPSILRIQQVVRGDSAAYFCASSPGLGGSNSPLHFGNGTRLTVT.

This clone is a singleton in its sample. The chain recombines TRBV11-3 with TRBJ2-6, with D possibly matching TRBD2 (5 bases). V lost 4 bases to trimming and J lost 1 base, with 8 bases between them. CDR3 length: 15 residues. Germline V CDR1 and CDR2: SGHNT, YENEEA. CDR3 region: CASSSGGSGANVLTF. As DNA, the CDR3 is TGTGCCAGCAGCTCCGGCGGGTCTGGGGCCAACGTCCTGACTTTC.

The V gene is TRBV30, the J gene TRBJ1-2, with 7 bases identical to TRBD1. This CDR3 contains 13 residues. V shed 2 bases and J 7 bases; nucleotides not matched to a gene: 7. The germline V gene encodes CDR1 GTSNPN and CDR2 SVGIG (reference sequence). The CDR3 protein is CAWSRWQGVGYTF. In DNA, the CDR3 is TGTGCCTGGAGTAGATGGCAGGGGGTTGGCTACACCTTC.

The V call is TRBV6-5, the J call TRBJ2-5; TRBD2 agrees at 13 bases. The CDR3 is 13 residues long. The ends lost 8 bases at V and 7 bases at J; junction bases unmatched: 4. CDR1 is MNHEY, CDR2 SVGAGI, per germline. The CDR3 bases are TGTGCCAGCGGGACTAGCGGGACTGGGACCCAGTACTTC. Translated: CASGTSGTGTQYF.

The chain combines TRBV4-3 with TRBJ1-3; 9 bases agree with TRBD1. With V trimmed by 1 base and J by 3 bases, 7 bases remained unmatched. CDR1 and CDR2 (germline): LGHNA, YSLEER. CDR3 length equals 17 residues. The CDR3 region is CASSQGWDREFGNTIYF. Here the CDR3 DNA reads TGCGCCAGCAGCCAAGGGTGGGACAGGGAATTTGGAAACACCATATATTTT.

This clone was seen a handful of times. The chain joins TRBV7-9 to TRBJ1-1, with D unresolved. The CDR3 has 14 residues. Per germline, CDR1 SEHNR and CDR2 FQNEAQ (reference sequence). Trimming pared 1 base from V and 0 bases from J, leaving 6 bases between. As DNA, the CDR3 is TGTGCCAGCAGCTTAGGCATCATGAACACTGAAGCTTTCTTT. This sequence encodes CASSLGIMNTEAFF.

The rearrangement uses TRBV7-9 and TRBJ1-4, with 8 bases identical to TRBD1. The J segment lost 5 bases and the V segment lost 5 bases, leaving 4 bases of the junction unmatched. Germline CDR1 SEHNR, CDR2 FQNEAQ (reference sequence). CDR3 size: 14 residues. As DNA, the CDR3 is TGTGCCAGCAGCCGACAGGGGCGGAATGAAAAACTGTTTTTT. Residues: CASSRQGRNEKLFF. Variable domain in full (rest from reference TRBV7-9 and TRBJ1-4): DTGVSQNPRHKITKRGQNVTFRCDPISEHNRLYWYRQTLGQGPEFLTYFQNEAQLEKSRLLSDRFSAERPKGSFSTLEIQRTEQGDSAMYLCASSRQGRNEKLFFGSGTQLSVL.

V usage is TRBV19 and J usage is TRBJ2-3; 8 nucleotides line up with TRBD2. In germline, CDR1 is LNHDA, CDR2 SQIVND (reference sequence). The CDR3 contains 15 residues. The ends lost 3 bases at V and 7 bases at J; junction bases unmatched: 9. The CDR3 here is CASSMSAGGGNTQYF. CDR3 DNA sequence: TGTGCCAGTAGTATGTCCGCCGGGGGGGGGAATACGCAGTATTTT.

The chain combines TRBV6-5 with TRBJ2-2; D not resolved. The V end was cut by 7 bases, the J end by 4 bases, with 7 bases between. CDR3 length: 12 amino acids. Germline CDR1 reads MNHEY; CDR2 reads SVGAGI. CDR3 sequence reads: CASTPATGELFF. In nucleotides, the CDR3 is TGTGCCAGCACCCCAGCCACCGGGGAGCTGTTTTTT.

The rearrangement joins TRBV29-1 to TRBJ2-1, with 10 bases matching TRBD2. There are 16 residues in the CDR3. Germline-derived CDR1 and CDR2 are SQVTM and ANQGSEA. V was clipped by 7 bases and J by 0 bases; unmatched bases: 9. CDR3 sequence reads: CSAHSSGGVSYNEQFF. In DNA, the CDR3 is TGCAGCGCGCACTCGAGCGGGGGGGTCTCCTACAATGAGCAGTTCTTC.

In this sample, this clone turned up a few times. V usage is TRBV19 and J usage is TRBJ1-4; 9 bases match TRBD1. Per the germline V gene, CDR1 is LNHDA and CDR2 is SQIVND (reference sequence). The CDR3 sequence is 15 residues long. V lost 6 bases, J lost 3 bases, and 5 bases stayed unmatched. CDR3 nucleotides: TGTGCCAGTAGGGACCGGGACAGGGCTAATGAAAAACTGTTTTTT. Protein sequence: CASRDRDRANEKLFF.

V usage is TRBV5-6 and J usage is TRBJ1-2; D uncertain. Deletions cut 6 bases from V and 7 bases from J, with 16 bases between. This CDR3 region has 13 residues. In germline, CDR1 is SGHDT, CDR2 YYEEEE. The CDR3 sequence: CASMVLGPGGYTF. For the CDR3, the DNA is TGTGCCAGCATGGTCCTCGGGCCAGGTGGCTACACCTTC.

CDR3 coding DNA: TGTGCCAGCAGTGGCGACAGGGGGCGAGGCCAGCCCCAGCATTTT. Protein sequence: CASSGDRGRGQPQHF. This chain joins TRBV6-5 and TRBJ1-5, with 10 positions matching TRBD1. The CDR3 runs to 15 residues. Per germline, CDR1 MNHEY and CDR2 SVGAGI. V lost 5 bases and J lost 7; bases outside the gene matches: 8.

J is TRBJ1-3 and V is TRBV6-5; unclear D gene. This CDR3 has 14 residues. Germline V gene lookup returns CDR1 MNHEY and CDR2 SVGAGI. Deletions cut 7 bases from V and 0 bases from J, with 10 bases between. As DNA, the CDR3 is TGTGCCAGCACCCCAGGAGGCTCTGGAAACACCATATATTTT. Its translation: CASTPGGSGNTIYF.

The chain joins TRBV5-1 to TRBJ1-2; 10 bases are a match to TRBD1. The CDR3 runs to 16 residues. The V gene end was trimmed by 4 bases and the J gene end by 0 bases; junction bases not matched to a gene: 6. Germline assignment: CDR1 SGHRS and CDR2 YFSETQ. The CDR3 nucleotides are TGCGCCAGCAGCCCTGGGACAGGGGTTCCTAACTATGGCTACACCTTC. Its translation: CASSPGTGVPNYGYTF.

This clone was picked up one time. CDR3 nucleotide sequence: TGTGCCAGCAGCCCCCAGGCTGGAGCGGGGGGGTTCCGGGATACGCAGTATTTT. It codes for CASSPQAGAGGFRDTQYF. J is TRBJ2-3 and V is TRBV7-2; 10 bases fit TRBD2. V lost 5 bases to trimming and J lost 6 bases; unmatched junction nucleotides: 17. The germline V gene has CDR1 SGHTA and CDR2 FQGNSA. The CDR3 contains 18 residues.

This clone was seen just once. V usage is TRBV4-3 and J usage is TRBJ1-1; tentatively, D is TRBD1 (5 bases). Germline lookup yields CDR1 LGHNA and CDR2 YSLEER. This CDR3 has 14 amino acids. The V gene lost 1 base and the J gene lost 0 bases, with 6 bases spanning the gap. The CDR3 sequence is CASSQGTLNTEAFF. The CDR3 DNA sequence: TGCGCCAGCAGCCAAGGGACATTGAACACTGAAGCTTTCTTT.

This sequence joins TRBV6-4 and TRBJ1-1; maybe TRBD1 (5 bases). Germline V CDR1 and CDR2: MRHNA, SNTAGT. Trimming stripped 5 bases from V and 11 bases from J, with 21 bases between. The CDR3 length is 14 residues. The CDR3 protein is CASSNDSYPGWAFF. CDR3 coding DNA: TGTGCCAGCAGTAATGACAGTTACCCCGGTTGGGCTTTCTTT.

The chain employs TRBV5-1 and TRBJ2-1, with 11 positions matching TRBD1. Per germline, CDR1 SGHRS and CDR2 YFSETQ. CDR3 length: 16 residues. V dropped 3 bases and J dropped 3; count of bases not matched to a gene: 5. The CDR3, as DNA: TGCGCCAGCAGCTCCTACGGGACAGGGGGCTACAATGAGCAGTTCTTC. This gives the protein CASSSYGTGGYNEQFF.

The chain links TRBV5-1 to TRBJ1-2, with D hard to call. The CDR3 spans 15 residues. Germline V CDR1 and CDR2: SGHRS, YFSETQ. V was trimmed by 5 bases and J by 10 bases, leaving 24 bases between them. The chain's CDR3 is CASSFQGGSTMSYTF. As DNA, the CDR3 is TGCGCCAGCAGTTTCCAAGGTGGGTCGACGATGTCCTACACCTTC.